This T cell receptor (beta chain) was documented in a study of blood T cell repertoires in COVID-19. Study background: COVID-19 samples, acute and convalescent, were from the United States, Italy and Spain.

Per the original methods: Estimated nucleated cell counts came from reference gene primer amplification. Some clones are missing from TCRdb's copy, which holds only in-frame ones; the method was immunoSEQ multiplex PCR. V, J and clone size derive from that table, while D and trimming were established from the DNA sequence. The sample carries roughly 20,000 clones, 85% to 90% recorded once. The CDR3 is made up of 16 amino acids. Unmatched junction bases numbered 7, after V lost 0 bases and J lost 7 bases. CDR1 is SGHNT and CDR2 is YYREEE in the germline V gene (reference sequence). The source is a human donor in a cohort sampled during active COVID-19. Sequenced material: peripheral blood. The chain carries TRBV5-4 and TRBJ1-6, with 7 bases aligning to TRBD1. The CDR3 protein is CASSLGSDRANSPLHF. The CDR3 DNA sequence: TGTGCCAGCAGCTTGGGGTCAGACAGGGCCAATTCACCCCTCCACTTT.